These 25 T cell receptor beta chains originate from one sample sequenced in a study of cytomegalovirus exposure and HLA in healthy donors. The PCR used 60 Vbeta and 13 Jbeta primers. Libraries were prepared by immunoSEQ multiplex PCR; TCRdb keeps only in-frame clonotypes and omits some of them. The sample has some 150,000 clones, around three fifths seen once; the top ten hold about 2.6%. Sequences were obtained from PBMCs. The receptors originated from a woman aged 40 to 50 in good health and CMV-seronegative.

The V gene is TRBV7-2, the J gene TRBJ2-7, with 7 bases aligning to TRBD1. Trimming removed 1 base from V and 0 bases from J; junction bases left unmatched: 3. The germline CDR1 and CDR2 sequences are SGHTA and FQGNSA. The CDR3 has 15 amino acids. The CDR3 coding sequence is TGTGCCAGCAGCTTAGACAGGGGATACTCCTACGAGCAGTACTTC. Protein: CASSLDRGYSYEQYF.

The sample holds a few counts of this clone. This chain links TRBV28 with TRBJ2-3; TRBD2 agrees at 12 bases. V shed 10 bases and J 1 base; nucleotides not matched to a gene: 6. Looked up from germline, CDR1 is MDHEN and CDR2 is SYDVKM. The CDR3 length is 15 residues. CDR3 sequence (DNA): TGTGCCACCGAGCGACTAGCGGGGGGCACAGATACGCAGTATTTT. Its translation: CATERLAGGTDTQYF.

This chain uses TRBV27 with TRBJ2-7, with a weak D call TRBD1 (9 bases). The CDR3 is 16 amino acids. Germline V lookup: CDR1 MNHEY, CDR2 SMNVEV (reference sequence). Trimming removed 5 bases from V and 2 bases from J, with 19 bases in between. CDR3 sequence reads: CASSINSGTGTYEQYF. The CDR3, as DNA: TGTGCCAGCAGTATTAATAGCGGGACAGGGACCTACGAGCAGTACTTC.

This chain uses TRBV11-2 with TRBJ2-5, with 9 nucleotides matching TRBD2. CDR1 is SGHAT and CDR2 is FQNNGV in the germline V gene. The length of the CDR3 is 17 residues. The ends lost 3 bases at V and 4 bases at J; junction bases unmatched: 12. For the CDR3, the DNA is TGTGCCAGCAGCTTTATCGGCGGGGGGGCTTTCTTAGAGACCCAGTACTTC. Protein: CASSFIGGGAFLETQYF.

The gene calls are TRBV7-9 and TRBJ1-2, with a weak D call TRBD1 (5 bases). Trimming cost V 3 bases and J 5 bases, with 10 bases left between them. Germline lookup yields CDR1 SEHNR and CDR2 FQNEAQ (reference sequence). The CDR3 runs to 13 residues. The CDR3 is CASSFDSLYGYTF. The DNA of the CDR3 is TGTGCCAGCAGCTTTGACAGTCTGTATGGCTACACCTTC.

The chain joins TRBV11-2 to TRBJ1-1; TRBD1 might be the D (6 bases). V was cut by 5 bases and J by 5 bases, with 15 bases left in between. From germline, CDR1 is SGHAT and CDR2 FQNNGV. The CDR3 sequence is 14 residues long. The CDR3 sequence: CASSPTQGLTEAFF. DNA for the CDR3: TGTGCCAGCAGCCCTACCCAGGGGTTAACTGAAGCTTTCTTT.

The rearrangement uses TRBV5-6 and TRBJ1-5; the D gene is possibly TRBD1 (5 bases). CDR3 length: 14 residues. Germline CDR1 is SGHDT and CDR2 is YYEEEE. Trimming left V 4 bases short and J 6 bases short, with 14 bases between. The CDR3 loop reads CASSPQGSPQPQHF. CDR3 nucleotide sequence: TGTGCCAGCAGCCCCCAGGGTTCGCCTCAGCCCCAGCATTTT.

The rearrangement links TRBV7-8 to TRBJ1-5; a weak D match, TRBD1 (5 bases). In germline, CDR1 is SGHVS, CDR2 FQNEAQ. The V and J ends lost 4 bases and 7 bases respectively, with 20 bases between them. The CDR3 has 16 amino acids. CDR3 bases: TGTGCCAGCAGCTCATACTGGGCGGACAAACAACAGCCCCAGCATTTT. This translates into CASSSYWADKQQPQHF.

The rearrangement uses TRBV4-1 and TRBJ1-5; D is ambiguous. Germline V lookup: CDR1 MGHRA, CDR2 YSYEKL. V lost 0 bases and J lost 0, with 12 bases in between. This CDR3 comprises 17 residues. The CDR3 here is CASSQELRHSSNQPQHF. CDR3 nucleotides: TGCGCCAGCAGCCAAGAGCTACGACACTCTAGCAATCAGCCCCAGCATTTT.

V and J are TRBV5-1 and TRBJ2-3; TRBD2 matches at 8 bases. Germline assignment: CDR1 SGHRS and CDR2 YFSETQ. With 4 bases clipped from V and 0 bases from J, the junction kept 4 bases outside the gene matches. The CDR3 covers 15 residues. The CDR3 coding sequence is TGCGCCAGCAGCCCGGGGGGGCCTAGCACAGATACGCAGTATTTT. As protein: CASSPGGPSTDTQYF.

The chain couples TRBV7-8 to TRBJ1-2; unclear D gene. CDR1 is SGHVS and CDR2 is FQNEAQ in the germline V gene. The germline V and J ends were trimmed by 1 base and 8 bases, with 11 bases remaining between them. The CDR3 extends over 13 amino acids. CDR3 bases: TGTGCCAGCAGCTTAGAGCCTCTCGGGGGCTACACCTTC. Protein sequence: CASSLEPLGGYTF.

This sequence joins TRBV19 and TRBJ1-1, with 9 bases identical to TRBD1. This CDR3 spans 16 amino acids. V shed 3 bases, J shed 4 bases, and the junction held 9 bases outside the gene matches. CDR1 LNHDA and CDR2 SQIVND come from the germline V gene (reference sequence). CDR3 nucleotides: TGTGCCAGTAGTATCAAATCCGGACAGGGGAGCACTGAAGCTTTCTTT. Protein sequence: CASSIKSGQGSTEAFF. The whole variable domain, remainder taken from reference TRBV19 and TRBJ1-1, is DGGITQSPKYLFRKEGQNVTLSCEQNLNHDAMYWYRQDPGQGLRLIYYSQIVNDFQKGDIAEGYSVSREKKESFPLTVTSAQKNPTAFYLCASSIKSGQGSTEAFFGQGTRLTVV.

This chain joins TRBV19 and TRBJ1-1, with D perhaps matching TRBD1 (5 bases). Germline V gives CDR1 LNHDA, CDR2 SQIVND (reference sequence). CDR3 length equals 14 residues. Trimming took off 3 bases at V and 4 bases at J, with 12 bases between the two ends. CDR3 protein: CASSMGLSGTEAFF. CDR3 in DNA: TGTGCCAGTAGTATGGGACTCTCCGGCACTGAAGCTTTCTTT.

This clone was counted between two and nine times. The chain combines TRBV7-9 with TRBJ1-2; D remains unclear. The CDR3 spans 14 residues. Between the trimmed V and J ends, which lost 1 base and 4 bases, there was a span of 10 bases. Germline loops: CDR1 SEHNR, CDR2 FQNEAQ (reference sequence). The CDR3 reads CASSLDSRIYGYTF. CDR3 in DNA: TGTGCCAGCAGCTTAGACAGTAGAATCTATGGCTACACCTTC.

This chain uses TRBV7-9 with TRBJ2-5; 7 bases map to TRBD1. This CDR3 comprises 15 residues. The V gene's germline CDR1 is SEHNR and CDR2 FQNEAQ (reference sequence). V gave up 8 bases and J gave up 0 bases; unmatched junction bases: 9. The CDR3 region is CASETGSVYQETQYF. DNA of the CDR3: TGTGCCAGCGAGACAGGGTCGGTGTACCAAGAGACCCAGTACTTC.

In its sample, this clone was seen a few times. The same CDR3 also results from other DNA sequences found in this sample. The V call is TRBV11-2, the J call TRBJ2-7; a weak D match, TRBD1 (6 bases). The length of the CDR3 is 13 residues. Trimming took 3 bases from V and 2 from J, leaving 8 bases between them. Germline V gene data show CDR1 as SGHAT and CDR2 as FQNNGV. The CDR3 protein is CASSFDRTYEQYF. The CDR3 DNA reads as TGTGCCAGCAGCTTTGACAGGACCTACGAGCAGTACTTC.

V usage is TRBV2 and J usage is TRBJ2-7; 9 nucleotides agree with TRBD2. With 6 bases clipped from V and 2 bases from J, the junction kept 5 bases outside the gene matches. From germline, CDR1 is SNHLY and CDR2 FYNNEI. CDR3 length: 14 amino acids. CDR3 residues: CASRREGAAYEQYF. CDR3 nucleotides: TGTGCCAGCAGGCGGGAGGGCGCAGCCTACGAGCAGTACTTC. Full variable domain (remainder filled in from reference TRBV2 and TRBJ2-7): EPEVTQTPSHQVTQMGQEVILRCVPISNHLYFYWYRQILGQKVEFLVSFYNNEISEKSEIFDDQFSVERPDGSNFTLKIRSTKLEDSAMYFCASRREGAAYEQYFGPGTRLTVT.

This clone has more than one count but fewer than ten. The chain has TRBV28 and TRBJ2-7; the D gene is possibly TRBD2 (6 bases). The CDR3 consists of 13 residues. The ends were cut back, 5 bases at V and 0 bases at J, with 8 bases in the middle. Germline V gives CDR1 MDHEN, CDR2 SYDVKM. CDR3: CASSPSDSYEQYF. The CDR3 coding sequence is TGTGCCAGCAGTCCTAGCGACTCCTACGAGCAGTACTTC. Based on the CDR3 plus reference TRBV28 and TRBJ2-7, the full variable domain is DVKVTQSSRYLVKRTGEKVFLECVQDMDHENMFWYRQDPGLGLRLIYFSYDVKMKEKGDIPEGYSVSREKKERFSLILESASTNQTSMYLCASSPSDSYEQYFGPGTRLTVT.

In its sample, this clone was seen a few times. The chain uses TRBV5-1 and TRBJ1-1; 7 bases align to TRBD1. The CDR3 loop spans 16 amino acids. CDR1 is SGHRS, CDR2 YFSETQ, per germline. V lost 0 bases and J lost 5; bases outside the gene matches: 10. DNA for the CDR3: TGCGCCAGCAGCTTGGAACAGGGGTCCCTTCGAACTGAAGCTTTCTTT. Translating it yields CASSLEQGSLRTEAFF.

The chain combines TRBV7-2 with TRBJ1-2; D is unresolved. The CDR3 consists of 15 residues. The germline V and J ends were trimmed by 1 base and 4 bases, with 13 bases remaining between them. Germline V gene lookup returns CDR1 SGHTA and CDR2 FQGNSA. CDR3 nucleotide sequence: TGTGCCAGCAGCTTAGAATCGGGCAGCGGCTATGGCTACACCTTC. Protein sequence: CASSLESGSGYGYTF.

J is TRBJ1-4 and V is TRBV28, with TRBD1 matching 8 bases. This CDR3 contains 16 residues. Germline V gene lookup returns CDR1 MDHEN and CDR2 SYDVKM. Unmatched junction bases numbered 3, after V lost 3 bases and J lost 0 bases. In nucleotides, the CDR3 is TGTGCCAGCAGTTTGAACAGGGGGGCAACTAATGAAAAACTGTTTTTT. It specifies CASSLNRGATNEKLFF.

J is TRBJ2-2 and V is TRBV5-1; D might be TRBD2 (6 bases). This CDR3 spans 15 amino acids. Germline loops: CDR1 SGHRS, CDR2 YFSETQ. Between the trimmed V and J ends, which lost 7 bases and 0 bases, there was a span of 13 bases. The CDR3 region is CASLGGRANTGELFF. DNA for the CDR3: TGCGCCAGCCTAGGAGGGCGGGCGAACACCGGGGAGCTGTTTTTT.

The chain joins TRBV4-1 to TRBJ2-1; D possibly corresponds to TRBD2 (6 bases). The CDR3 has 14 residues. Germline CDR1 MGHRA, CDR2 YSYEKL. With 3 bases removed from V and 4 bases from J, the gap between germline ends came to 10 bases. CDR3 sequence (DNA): TGCGCCAGCAGCCAGCGGGACCTATACAATGAGCAGTTCTTC. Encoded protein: CASSQRDLYNEQFF.

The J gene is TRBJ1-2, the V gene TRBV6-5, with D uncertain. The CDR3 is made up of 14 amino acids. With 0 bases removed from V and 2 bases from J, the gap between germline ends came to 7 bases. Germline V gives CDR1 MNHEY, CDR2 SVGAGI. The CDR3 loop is CASSYSSRNYGYTF. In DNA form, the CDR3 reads TGTGCCAGCAGTTACTCGAGTCGGAACTATGGCTACACCTTC.

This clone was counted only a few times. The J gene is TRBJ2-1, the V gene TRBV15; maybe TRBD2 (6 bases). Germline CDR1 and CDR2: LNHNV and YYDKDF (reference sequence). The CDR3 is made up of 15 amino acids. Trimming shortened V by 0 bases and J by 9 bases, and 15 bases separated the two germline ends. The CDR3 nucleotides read TGTGCCACCAGCAGAGACAGCCTGAGGGGAGGTGAGCAGTTCTTC. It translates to CATSRDSLRGGEQFF.